Following are 24 T cell receptor beta chains from one sample sequenced in a study of shared clonotypes between healthy human individuals. Sequencing used immunoSEQ multiplex PCR; TCRdb keeps in-frame clones, though not all of them. The table includes roughly 1,000,000 clones, about four fifths detected once. Sequencing used memory CD4+ T cells from PBMCs. As for subset: CD45RA-negative fraction. The receptor source for this set is a man between 18 and 29 years old in good health. Some clones in this sample may be carry-over from other donors' samples.

To note about this clone: A much larger clone differs by one base, so this may be a read error. Other nucleotide sequences in the sample specify the same CDR3. The rearrangement uses TRBV11-2 and TRBJ2-5; D remains unclear. Trimming cost V 6 bases and J 2 bases, with 4 bases left between them. The CDR3 runs 11 residues. Germline V gene data show CDR1 as SGHAT and CDR2 as FQNNGV. The CDR3 coding sequence is TGTGCCAGCAGGAGACAAGAGACCCAGTACTTC. Amino acids: CASRRQETQYF. Full variable domain (rest looked up from reference TRBV11-2 and TRBJ2-5): EAGVAQSPRYKIIEKRQSVAFWCNPISGHATLYWYQQILGQGPKLLIQFQNNGVVDDSQLPKDRFSAERLKGVDSTLKIQPAKLEDSAVYLCASRRQETQYFGPGTRLLVL.

The gene calls are TRBV19 and TRBJ2-5; 8 nucleotides align to TRBD2. CDR1 is LNHDA, CDR2 SQIVND, per germline (reference sequence). CDR3 length equals 14 residues. J was trimmed by 1 base and V by 10 bases; bases with no gene match: 8. CDR3 DNA sequence: TGTGCCACTCGTACAGCGGGAGTCCAAGAGACCCAGTACTTC. Translating gives CATRTAGVQETQYF.

In the case of this clone: Other DNA variants within this sample encode the same CDR3. The rearrangement joins TRBV7-9 to TRBJ1-1; D perhaps matches TRBD1 (6 bases). With 5 bases removed from V and 5 bases from J, the gap between germline ends came to 15 bases. The CDR3 has 14 residues. Germline values: CDR1 SEHNR, CDR2 FQNEAQ (reference sequence). In DNA form, the CDR3 reads TGTGCCAGCAGCCCCGGGGGGGCCCGGACTGAAGCTTTCTTT. Translation: CASSPGGARTEAFF.

Worth noting for this clone: One junction end does not reproduce the germline sequence, and a read error may be involved. The CDR3 region is CAISEGSSYNEQFF. The CDR3 DNA is TGTGCCATCAGTGAAGGGAGCTCCTACAATGAGCAGTTCTTC. The V and J genes are TRBV6-1 and TRBJ2-1; weak D call: TRBD2 (5 bases). The CDR3 runs 14 residues. Germline CDR1 MNHNS, CDR2 SASEGT.

This clone was picked up many times. V gene TRBV30 combines with J gene TRBJ2-1; D may be TRBD2 (6 bases). CDR3 size: 16 residues. From germline, CDR1 is GTSNPN and CDR2 SVGIG (reference sequence). Trimming removed 4 bases from V and 7 bases from J, with 23 bases in between. CDR3: CAWITSREALKNEQFF. The DNA for the CDR3 is TGTGCCTGGATCACCTCCAGGGAGGCCCTCAAGAATGAGCAGTTCTTC.

The rearrangement links TRBV7-9 to TRBJ2-2, with 13 bases aligning to TRBD2. This CDR3 comprises 18 residues. The V segment lost 5 bases and the J segment 2 bases; nucleotides outside the gene matches: 8. Germline CDR1 is SEHNR and CDR2 is FQNEAQ (reference sequence). In DNA, the CDR3 is TGTGCCAGCAGCGATTCCGGGACTAGCGGGAATAACACCGGGGAGCTGTTTTTT. Its translation is CASSDSGTSGNNTGELFF.

The V and J genes are TRBV30 and TRBJ1-3; the D is unclear. The CDR3 sequence is 12 residues long. Per germline, CDR1 GTSNPN and CDR2 SVGIG (reference sequence). The V end lost 0 bases, the J end lost 16 bases, and 16 bases lay between the germline ends. CDR3 coding DNA: TGTGCCTGGAGTGTTACCGGGCCCCCTTGGTATTTT. Amino acids: CAWSVTGPPWYF.

The J gene is TRBJ2-6, the V gene TRBV11-2; D may correspond to TRBD1 or TRBD2 (6 bases each). This CDR3 has 17 amino acids. V gave up 1 base and J gave up 2 bases, with 12 bases separating them. Germline V gene sequence: CDR1 SGHAT, CDR2 FQNNGV. The CDR3 sequence is CASSLVLGGPGANVLTF. DNA for the CDR3: TGTGCCAGCAGCTTAGTACTGGGGGGCCCTGGGGCCAACGTCCTGACTTTC.

This clone was counted many times. This chain links TRBV6-5 with TRBJ1-5; TRBD1 is a possible D gene (5 bases). The CDR3 contains 14 residues. Trimming cost V 2 bases and J 4 bases, with 9 bases left between them. Germline V gene data show CDR1 as MNHEY and CDR2 as SVGAGI. The CDR3 nucleotides read TGTGCCAGCAGTTACGGGACGGAGAATCAGCCCCAGCATTTT. Protein sequence: CASSYGTENQPQHF.

The sample holds a few counts of this clone. This chain connects TRBV7-2 to TRBJ2-3, with D unclear. CDR1 and CDR2 from the germline V gene are SGHTA and FQGNSA. V shed 5 bases and J shed 6 bases, with 6 bases lying between them. The CDR3 length is 11 residues. The DNA of the CDR3 is TGTGCCAGCAGCCCAGCTGATACGCAGTATTTT. Translated: CASSPADTQYF.

This clone was seen many times. CDR3 DNA sequence: TGCGCCAGCAGTGAGCCAGGGCGGGGAAACACCATATATTTT. This codes for CASSEPGRGNTIYF. The gene calls are TRBV10-2 and TRBJ1-3; TRBD1 is a possible D gene (5 bases). Trimming stripped 2 bases from V and 4 bases from J, with 9 bases between. This CDR3 comprises 14 residues. Germline V gives CDR1 WSHSY, CDR2 SAAADI.

The chain is built from TRBV6-5 and TRBJ1-1, with D unresolved. Trimming cost V 4 bases and J 1 base, with 7 bases left between them. The CDR3 has 13 residues. The germline V gene has CDR1 MNHEY and CDR2 SVGAGI. This CDR3 is CASSFQRNTEAFF. The CDR3 DNA follows: TGTGCCAGCAGTTTTCAGAGGAACACTGAAGCTTTCTTT.

V usage is TRBV9 and J usage is TRBJ1-1, with unresolved D. The CDR3 is 13 residues long. Trimming took off 1 base at V and 6 bases at J, with 10 bases between the two ends. Germline values: CDR1 SGDLS, CDR2 YYNGEE. CDR3 amino acids: CASSVSGSAEAFF. In DNA, the CDR3 is TGTGCCAGCAGCGTATCCGGCTCCGCTGAAGCTTTCTTT.

The rearrangement links TRBV7-8 to TRBJ2-3; D remains unclear. Germline assignment: CDR1 SGHVS and CDR2 FQNEAQ. The V and J ends lost 5 bases and 3 bases respectively, with 3 bases between them. This CDR3 is built from 11 residues. Here the CDR3 DNA reads TGTGCCAGCAGCGTAACAGATACGCAGTATTTT. This sequence encodes CASSVTDTQYF.

This clone appeared once. The chain uses TRBV5-1 and TRBJ2-3, with D perhaps TRBD1 (6 bases). Trimming took off 5 bases at V and 3 bases at J, with 13 bases between the two ends. Germline CDR1 SGHRS, CDR2 YFSETQ. The CDR3 is 14 residues long. CDR3 in DNA: TGCGCCAGCAGGGGAAGCAGGGGAACAGATACGCAGTATTTT. It is translated as CASRGSRGTDTQYF.

This chain connects TRBV11-3 to TRBJ2-2; D unresolved. Germline CDR1 and CDR2: SGHNT and YENEEA. V lost 1 base to trimming and J lost 7 bases, with 7 bases between them. The CDR3 has 13 amino acids. In DNA form, the CDR3 reads TGTGCCAGCAGCTTAGGAGGATACGGGGAGCTGTTTTTT. Amino acid sequence: CASSLGGYGELFF.

The chain carries TRBV6-5 and TRBJ1-5; 9 nucleotides match TRBD1. Germline CDR1 is MNHEY and CDR2 is SVGAGI. V was pared by 7 bases and J by 3 bases, with 7 bases of the junction left unmatched. The CDR3 has 15 residues. DNA for the CDR3: TGTGCCAGCACACCGGGACAGGGATACAATCAGCCCCAGCATTTT. It translates to CASTPGQGYNQPQHF.

This clone has a handful of counts. V gene TRBV6-6 combines with J gene TRBJ2-7; 11 bases match TRBD1. After removal of 9 bases from V and 3 bases from J, the junction contained 4 bases not matched to a gene. The CDR3 has 13 residues. CDR1 and CDR2 (germline): MNHNY, SVGAGI (reference sequence). CDR3 region: CASVGTGGYEQYF. DNA of the CDR3: TGTGCCAGTGTCGGGACAGGGGGCTACGAGCAGTACTTC.

V gene TRBV5-1 combines with J gene TRBJ1-3; possible D gene TRBD1, 5 bases. CDR1 is SGHRS and CDR2 is YFSETQ in the germline V gene. V was cut by 1 base and J by 4 bases, with 12 bases left in between. This CDR3 contains 15 residues. CDR3 in amino acids: CASSLNAGPGNTIYF. CDR3 nucleotide sequence: TGCGCCAGCAGCTTGAATGCAGGGCCCGGAAACACCATATATTTT.

The CDR3 protein is CASSFLNQPQHF. The CDR3 DNA is TGTGCCAGCAGTTTTCTAAATCAGCCCCAGCATTTT. The genes are TRBV6-6 and TRBJ1-5; no definite D call. V lost 4 bases, J lost 4 bases, and 5 bases lay in between. Germline CDR1 MNHNY, CDR2 SVGAGI (reference sequence). The CDR3 length is 12 residues.

V gene TRBV4-3 combines with J gene TRBJ2-1, with 8 bases identical to TRBD1. V lost 4 bases, J lost 2 bases, and 4 bases stayed unmatched. Germline lookup yields CDR1 LGHNA and CDR2 YSLEER. The CDR3 covers 15 residues. The CDR3 DNA follows: TGCGCCAGCAGCCGAGACAGGGGCCCCTACAATGAGCAGTTCTTC. Translating gives CASSRDRGPYNEQFF.

Points on this clone: At one end, the junction sequence differs from germline, possibly due to a read error. The genes are TRBV28 and TRBJ1-2; 7 nucleotides align to TRBD1. The germline gives CDR1 MDHEN, CDR2 SYDVKM. The CDR3 consists of 12 residues. Here the CDR3 DNA reads TGTGCCAGCAGTTTCAGGGGGGGACAGCTTGAATTC. Protein: CASSFRGGQLEF.

A note on this clone: The same CDR3 is also encoded by other DNA sequences in this sample. The chain couples TRBV29-1 to TRBJ1-1; 7 nucleotides align to TRBD1. The V segment lost 6 bases and the J segment 1 base; nucleotides outside the gene matches: 2. Germline CDR1 reads SQVTM; CDR2 reads ANQGSEA. This CDR3 contains 12 residues. The CDR3 bases are TGCAGCGTCGGACAGGCGAACACTGAAGCTTTCTTT. Its protein product is CSVGQANTEAFF.

This chain connects TRBV7-2 to TRBJ1-1; unclear D gene. Between the trimmed V and J ends, which lost 5 bases and 8 bases, there was a span of 18 bases. Germline CDR1 is SGHTA and CDR2 is FQGNSA. CDR3 size: 14 residues. The CDR3 protein is CASSTSGSWGEAFF. As DNA, the CDR3 is TGTGCCAGCAGCACCTCGGGGTCGTGGGGAGAAGCTTTCTTT.